This TCR beta chain was captured by sequencing in a study of blood T cell repertoires in COVID-19. The overall study: Sample material is recorded as cDNA or gDNA derived from T cells, B-cell-depleted T cells, or PBMCs.

Individuals aged roughly 18 to 90 years were recruited from 24 US areas. CDR1 is SGHDT and CDR2 is YYEEEE in the germline V gene. V dropped 2 bases and J dropped 5; count of bases not matched to a gene: 2. This CDR3 is 15 amino acids long. This table comes from immunoSEQ multiplex PCR, and its TCRdb copy is limited to in-frame clones, with some not included. The sample contains around 470,000 clones, less than 95% of which appear only once. For this clone: This sample includes further DNA sequences coding for the same CDR3.

This TCR came from a man between 18 and 29 years old who had recovered from COVID-19. The V and J genes are TRBV5-6 and TRBJ1-6, with TRBD1 matching 9 bases. Material for sequencing was PBMCs or T cells enriched from blood (not recorded which). CDR3 protein: CASSLGDRDNSPLHF. In nucleotides, the CDR3 is TGTGCCAGCAGCTTAGGGGACAGGGATAATTCACCCCTCCACTTT.